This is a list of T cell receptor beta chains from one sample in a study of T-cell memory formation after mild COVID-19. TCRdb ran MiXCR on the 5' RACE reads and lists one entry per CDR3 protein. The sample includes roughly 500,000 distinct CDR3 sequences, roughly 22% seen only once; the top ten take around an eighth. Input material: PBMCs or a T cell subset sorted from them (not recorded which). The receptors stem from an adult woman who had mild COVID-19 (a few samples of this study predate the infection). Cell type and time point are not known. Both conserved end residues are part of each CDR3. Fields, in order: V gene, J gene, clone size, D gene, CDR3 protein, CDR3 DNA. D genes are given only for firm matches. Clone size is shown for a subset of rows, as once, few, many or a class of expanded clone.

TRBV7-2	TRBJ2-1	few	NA	CASSFGPTKGDEQFF	TGTGCCAGCAGCTTCGGGCCAACGAAGGGGGATGAGCAGTTCTTC
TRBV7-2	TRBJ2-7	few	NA	CASADTGGRSYEQYF	TGTGCCAGCGCCGATACGGGGGGCCGCTCCTACGAGCAGTACTTC
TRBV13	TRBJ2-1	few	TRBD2	CASSPGGSSGNEQFF	TGTGCCAGCAGCCCGGGGGGGTCGTCGGGCAATGAGCAGTTCTTC
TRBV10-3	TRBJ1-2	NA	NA	CAISETGAGYTF	TGTGCCATCAGTGAGACGGGGGCTGGCTACACCTTC
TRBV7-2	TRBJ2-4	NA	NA	CASSFSGWDIQYF	TGTGCCAGCAGCTTTTCGGGTTGGGACATTCAGTACTTC
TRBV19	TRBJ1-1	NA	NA	CASSIVRSTEAFF	TGTGCCAGTAGTATTGTCAGGTCGACTGAAGCTTTCTTT
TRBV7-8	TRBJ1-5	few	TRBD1	CASSLGGQNLNQPQHF	TGTGCCAGCAGCTTAGGGGGACAGAACCTCAATCAGCCCCAGCATTTT
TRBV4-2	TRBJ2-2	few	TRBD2	CASSQGSGRAF	TGTGCCAGCAGCCAGGGTAGCGGGAGGGCGTTT
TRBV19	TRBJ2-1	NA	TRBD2	CASSIGLAGEGGYNEQFF	TGTGCCAGTAGTATTGGGCTAGCGGGAGAGGGGGGCTACAATGAGCAGTTCTTC
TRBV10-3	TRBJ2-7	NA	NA	CAISETSGLSYEQYF	TGTGCCATCAGCGAAACGTCTGGTTTGTCCTACGAGCAGTACTTC
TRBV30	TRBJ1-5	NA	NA	CAWSSTNSNQPQHF	TGTGCCTGGAGCAGTACCAATAGCAATCAGCCCCAGCATTTT
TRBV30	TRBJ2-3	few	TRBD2	CAWSVLARDTQYF	TGTGCCTGGAGTGTACTAGCGAGAGATACGCAGTATTTT
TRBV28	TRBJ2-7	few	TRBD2	CASTLAAGVSYEQYF	TGTGCCAGCACCTTGGCGGCGGGGGTCTCCTACGAGCAGTACTTC
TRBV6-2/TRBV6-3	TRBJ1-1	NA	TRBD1	CASSPGQAFSEAFF	TGTGCCAGCAGTCCGGGACAGGCGTTCTCAGAGGCTTTCTTT
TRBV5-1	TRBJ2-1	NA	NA	CASSLEGHSYNEQFF	TGCGCCAGCAGCTTGGAGGGACACTCCTACAATGAGCAGTTCTTC